The present entry profiles one TCR beta chain with its context. This specimen comes from a study of blood T cell repertoires in COVID-19. The wider study: T cells, B-cell-depleted T cells, or PBMCs provided the cDNA or gDNA that served as material.

Original methodology: Reference gene primers were amplified, and this amplification served to estimate nucleated cell counts. Here immunoSEQ multiplex PCR was the method, and the copy in TCRdb shows in-frame clones only, minus some. V and J calls and clone size come straight from that table; D and trimming were deduced from the DNA. The table has about 130,000 clones, over 75% seen once; the top ten hold 3.6%. The sample comprised peripheral blood. This TCR was recovered from a woman between 55 and 75 years old with acute or convalescent COVID-19.

The CDR3 region is CAWSPGTGSRGEAFF. The CDR3 DNA is TGTGCCTGGAGTCCCGGGACAGGGTCCCGGGGGGAAGCTTTCTTT. The gene calls are TRBV30 and TRBJ1-1, with 9 bases identical to TRBD1. This CDR3 spans 15 amino acids. CDR1 is GTSNPN and CDR2 is SVGIG in the germline V gene (reference sequence). After removal of 2 bases from V and 8 bases from J, the junction contained 12 bases not matched to a gene.